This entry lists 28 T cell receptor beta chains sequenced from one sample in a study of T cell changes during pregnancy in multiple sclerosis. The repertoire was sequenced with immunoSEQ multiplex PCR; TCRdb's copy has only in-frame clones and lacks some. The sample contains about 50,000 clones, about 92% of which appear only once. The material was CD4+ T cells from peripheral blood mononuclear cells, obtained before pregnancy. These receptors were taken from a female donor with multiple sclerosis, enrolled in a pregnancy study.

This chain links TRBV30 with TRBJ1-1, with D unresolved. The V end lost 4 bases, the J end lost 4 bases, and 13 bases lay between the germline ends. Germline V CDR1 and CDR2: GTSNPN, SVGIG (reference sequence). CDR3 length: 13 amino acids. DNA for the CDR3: TGTGCCTGGACGACACAGATGAGCACTGAAGCTTTCTTT. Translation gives CAWTTQMSTEAFF.

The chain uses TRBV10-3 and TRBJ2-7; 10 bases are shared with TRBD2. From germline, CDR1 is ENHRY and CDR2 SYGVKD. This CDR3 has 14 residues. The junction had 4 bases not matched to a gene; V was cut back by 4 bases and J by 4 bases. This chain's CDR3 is CAISAAGGTYEQYF. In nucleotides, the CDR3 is TGTGCCATCAGTGCAGCGGGAGGGACATACGAGCAGTACTTC.

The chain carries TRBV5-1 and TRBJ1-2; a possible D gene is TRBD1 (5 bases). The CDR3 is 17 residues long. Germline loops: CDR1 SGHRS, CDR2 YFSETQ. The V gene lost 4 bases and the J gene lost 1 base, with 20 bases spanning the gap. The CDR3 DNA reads TGCGCCAGCAGCCCTGGGGTCCCGACAGTCATTAACTATGGCTACACCTTC. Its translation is CASSPGVPTVINYGYTF.

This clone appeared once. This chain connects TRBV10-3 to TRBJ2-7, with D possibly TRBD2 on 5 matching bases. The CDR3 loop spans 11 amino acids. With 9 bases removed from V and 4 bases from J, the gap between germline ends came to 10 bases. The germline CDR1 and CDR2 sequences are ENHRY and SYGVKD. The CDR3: CAISEGYEQYF. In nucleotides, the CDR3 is TGTGCCATATCAGAGGGATACGAGCAGTACTTC.

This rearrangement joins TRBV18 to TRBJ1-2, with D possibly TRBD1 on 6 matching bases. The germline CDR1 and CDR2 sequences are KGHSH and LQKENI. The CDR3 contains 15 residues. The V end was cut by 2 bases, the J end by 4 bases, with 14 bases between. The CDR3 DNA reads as TGTGCCAGCTCACCAGGAACAGGGAACCTCTATGGCTACACCTTC. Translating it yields CASSPGTGNLYGYTF.

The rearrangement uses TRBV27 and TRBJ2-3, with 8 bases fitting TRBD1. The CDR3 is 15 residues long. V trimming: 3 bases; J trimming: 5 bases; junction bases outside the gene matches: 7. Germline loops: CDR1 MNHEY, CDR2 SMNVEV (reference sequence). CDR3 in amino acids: CASSFEGQDRDTQYF. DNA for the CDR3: TGTGCCAGCAGTTTCGAGGGACAGGACCGAGATACGCAGTATTTT.

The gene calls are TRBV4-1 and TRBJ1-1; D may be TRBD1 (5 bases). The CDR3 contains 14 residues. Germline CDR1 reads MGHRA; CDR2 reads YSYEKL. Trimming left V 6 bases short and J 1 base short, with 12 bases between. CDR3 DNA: TGCGCCAGCAGAGGGACTCTCCGGAACACTGAAGCTTTCTTT. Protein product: CASRGTLRNTEAFF.

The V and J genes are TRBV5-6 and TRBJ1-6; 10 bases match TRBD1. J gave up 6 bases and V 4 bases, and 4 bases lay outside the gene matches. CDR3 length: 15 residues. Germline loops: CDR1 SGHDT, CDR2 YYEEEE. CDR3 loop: CASSPRTGGNSPLHF. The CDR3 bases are TGTGCCAGCAGCCCGCGGACAGGGGGTAATTCACCCCTCCACTTT.

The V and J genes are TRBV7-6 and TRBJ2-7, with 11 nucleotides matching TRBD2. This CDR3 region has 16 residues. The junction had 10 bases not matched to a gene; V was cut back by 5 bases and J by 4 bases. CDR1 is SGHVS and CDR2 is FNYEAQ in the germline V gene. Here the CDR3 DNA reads TGTGCCAGCAGCCTGGCGTCTAGCGGGAGGCGATACGAGCAGTACTTC. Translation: CASSLASSGRRYEQYF.

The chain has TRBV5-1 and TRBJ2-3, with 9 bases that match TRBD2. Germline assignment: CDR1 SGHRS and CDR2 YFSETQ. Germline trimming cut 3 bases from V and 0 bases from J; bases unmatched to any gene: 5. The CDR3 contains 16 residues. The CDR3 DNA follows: TGCGCCAGCAGCTCGACTAGCGGCCCTAGCACAGATACGCAGTATTTT. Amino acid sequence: CASSSTSGPSTDTQYF.

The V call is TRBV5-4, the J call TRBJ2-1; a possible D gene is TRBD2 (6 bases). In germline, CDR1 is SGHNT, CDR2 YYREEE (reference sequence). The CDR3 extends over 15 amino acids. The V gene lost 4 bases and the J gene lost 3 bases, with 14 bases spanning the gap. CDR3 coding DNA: TGTGCCAGCAGCGTTGGGACTGGATACTACAATGAGCAGTTCTTC. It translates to CASSVGTGYYNEQFF.

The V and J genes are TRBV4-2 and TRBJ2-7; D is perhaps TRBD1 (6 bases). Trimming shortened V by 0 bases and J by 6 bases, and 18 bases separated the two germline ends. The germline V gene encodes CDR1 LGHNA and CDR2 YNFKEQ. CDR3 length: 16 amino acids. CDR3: CASSQDTSFLGGEQYF. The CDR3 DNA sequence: TGTGCCAGCAGCCAAGATACGAGTTTCCTAGGGGGCGAGCAGTACTTC.

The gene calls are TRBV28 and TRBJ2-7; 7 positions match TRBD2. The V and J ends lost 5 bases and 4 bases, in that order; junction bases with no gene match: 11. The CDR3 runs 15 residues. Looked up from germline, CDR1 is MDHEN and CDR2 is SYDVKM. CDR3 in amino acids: CASSPPSGAFYEQYF. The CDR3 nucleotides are TGTGCCAGCAGTCCCCCTAGCGGAGCCTTTTACGAGCAGTACTTC.

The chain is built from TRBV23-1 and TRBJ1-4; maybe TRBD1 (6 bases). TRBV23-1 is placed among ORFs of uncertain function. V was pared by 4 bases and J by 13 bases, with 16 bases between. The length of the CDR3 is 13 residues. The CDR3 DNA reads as TGCGCCAGCAGTCTTAAGGTACAGGGCCTACTGTTTTTT. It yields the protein CASSLKVQGLLFF.

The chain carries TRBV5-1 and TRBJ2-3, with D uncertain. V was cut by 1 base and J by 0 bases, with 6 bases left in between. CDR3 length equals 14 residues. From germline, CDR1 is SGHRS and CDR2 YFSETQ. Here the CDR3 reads CASSLSRSTDTQYF. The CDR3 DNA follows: TGCGCCAGCAGCTTGAGCAGGAGCACAGATACGCAGTATTTT.

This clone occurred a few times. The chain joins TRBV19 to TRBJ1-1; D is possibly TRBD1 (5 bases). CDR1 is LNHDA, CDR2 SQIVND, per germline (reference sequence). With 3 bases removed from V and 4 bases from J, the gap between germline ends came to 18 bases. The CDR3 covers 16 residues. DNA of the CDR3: TGTGCCAGTAGTATCGGGTTTCGGGGGTCGGGCACTGAAGCTTTCTTT. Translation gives CASSIGFRGSGTEAFF.

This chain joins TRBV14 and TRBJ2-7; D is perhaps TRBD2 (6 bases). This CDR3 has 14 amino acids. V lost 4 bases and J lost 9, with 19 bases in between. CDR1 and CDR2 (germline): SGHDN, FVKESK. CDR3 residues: CASSLRGTSSGQYF. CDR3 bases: TGTGCCAGCAGCCTACGTGGGACTTCCTCCGGGCAGTACTTC.

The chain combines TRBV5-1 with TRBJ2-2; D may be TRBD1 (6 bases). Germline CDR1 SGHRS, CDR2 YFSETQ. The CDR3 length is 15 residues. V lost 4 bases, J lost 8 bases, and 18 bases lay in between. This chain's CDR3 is CASSRTTGSPGELFF. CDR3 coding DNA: TGCGCCAGCAGCCGAACTACAGGGTCCCCTGGGGAGCTGTTTTTT.

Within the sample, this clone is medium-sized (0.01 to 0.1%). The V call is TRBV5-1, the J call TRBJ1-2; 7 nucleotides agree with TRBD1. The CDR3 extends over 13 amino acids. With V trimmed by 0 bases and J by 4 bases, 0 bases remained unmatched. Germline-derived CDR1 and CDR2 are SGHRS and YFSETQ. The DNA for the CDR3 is TGCGCCAGCAGCTTGGAGGGGGCCTATGGCTACACCTTC. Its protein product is CASSLEGAYGYTF.

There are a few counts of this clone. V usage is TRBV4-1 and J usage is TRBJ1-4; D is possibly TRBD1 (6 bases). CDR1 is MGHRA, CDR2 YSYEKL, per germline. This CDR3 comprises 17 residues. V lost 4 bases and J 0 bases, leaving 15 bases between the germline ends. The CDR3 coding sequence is TGCGCCAGCAGCCGTCACCGGGACACTTCAACTAATGAAAAACTGTTTTTT. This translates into CASSRHRDTSTNEKLFF.

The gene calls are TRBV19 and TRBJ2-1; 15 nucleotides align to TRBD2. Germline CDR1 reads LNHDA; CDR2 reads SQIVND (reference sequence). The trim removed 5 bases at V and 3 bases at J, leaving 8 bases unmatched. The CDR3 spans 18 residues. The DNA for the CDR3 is TGTGCCAGTAGTTCCTGGACTAGCGGGAGGGGGGGCTACAATGAGCAGTTCTTC. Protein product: CASSSWTSGRGGYNEQFF.

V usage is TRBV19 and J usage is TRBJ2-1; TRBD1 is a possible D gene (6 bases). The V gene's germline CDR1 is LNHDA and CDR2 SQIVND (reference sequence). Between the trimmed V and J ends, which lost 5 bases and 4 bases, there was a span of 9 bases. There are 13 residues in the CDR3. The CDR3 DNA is TGTGCCAGTAGTTGGGGGCCGTACAATGAGCAGTTCTTC. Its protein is CASSWGPYNEQFF. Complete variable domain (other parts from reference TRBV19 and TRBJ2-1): DGGITQSPKYLFRKEGQNVTLSCEQNLNHDAMYWYRQDPGQGLRLIYYSQIVNDFQKGDIAEGYSVSREKKESFPLTVTSAQKNPTAFYLCASSWGPYNEQFFGPGTRLTVL.

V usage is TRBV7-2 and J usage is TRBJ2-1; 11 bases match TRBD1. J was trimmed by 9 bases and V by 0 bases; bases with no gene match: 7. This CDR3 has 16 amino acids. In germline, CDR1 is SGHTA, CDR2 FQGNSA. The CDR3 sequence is CASSLAVAGTGGEQFF. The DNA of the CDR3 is TGTGCCAGCAGCTTAGCGGTCGCCGGGACAGGGGGTGAGCAGTTCTTC.

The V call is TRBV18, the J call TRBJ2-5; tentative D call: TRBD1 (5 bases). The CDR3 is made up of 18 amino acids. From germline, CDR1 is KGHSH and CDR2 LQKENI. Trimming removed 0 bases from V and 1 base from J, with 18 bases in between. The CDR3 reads CASSPPMRSWQGQETQYF. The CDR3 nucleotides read TGTGCCAGCTCACCACCTATGAGGTCGTGGCAGGGCCAAGAGACCCAGTACTTC.

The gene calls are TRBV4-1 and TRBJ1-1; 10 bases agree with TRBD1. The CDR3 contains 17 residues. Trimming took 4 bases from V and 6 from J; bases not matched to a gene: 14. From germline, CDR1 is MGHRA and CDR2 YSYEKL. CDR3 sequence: CASSPWTGGRGRAEAFF. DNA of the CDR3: TGCGCCAGCAGCCCTTGGACAGGGGGGCGGGGGAGAGCTGAAGCTTTCTTT.

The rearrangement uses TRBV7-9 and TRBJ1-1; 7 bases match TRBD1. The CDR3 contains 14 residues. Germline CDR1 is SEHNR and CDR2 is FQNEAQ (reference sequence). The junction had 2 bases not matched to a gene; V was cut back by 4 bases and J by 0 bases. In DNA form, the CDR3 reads TGTGCCAGCAGCTCGGGACAGCTGAACACTGAAGCTTTCTTT. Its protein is CASSSGQLNTEAFF.

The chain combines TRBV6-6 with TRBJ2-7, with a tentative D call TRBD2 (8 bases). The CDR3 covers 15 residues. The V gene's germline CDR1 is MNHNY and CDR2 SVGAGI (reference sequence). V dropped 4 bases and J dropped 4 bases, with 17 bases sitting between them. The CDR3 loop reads CASSSPGRGQYEQYF. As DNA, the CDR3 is TGTGCCAGCAGTTCCCCCGGGAGGGGGCAGTACGAGCAGTACTTC.

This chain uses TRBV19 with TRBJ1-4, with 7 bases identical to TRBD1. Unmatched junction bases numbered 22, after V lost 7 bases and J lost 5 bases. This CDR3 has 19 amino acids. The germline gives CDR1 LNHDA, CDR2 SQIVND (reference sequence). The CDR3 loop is CASTVTLGGGGLWNEKLFF. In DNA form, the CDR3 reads TGTGCCAGTACCGTCACACTCGGAGGAGGGGGCCTGTGGAATGAAAAACTGTTTTTT.